The rows below give T cell receptor beta chains drawn from one sample of a study of T cell repertoires and HLA-DP antigens. These TCRs are of unknown antigen specificity. Measured with immunoSEQ multiplex PCR; TCRdb has only the in-frame clones, and not every one. The repertoire holds more than 90,000 clones, with almost 95% as singletons. The sequenced sample was CD4+ T cells from PBMCs. These receptors came from a woman aged 18-29 years in good health and CMV-seronegative. Both conserved end residues are part of each CDR3. The D gene is left open where the match is weak. The size field is filled for only some rows; it gives once, few, many or a size class.

V	size	J	D	DNA	CDR3
TRBV19	once	TRBJ2-1	TRBD1	TGTGCCAGTAGTTCGACAGGGTACAATGAGCAGTTCTTC	CASSSTGYNEQFF
TRBV7-3	-	TRBJ2-3	-	TGTGCCAGCAGCCCCGGTGCTAGCACAGATACGCAGTATTTT	CASSPGASTDTQYF
TRBV5-4	-	TRBJ2-1	TRBD2	TGTGCCAGCAGCTTCCCGGGACTAGCGGGAGTACAGAGCTCCTACAATGAGCAGTTCTTC	CASSFPGLAGVQSSYNEQFF
TRBV5-1	-	TRBJ2-1	TRBD1	TGCGCCAGCAGCCCCGGACAGGGCCGGAATGAGCAGTTCTTC	CASSPGQGRNEQFF
TRBV9	-	TRBJ1-6	TRBD1	TGTGCCAGCAGCCGGGACAGCTCCTATAATTCACCCCTCCACTTT	CASSRDSSYNSPLHF
TRBV9	once	TRBJ1-2	-	TGTGCCAGCAGCGTAGCCACAGCTAACTATGGCTACACCTTC	CASSVATANYGYTF
TRBV2	-	TRBJ2-7	TRBD2	TGTGCCAGCAGTGACCTGGGAGCGGGAGAGACCCCCTACGAGCAGTACTTC	CASSDLGAGETPYEQYF
TRBV11-2	-	TRBJ2-5	TRBD2	TGTGCCAGCAGCTCGAGTCGACTAGCTGGAGAGACCCAGTACTTC	CASSSSRLAGETQYF
TRBV18	-	TRBJ1-4	TRBD1	TGTGCCAGCTCACCCCAACAGGGGGTTCCTGAAAAACTGTTTTTT	CASSPQQGVPEKLFF
TRBV9	-	TRBJ2-4	-	TGTGCCAGCAGCGTATCCCCACAGCGAAACCCAGCCAAAAACATTCAGTACTTC	CASSVSPQRNPAKNIQYF
TRBV7-3	-	TRBJ1-4	-	TGTGCCAGCAGCTTAACGTCTGCCGGAACTAATGAAAAACTGTTTTTT	CASSLTSAGTNEKLFF
TRBV6-6	-	TRBJ2-4	-	TGTGCCAGCAGTTCCTTGACGGGGGCCAAAAACATTCAGTACTTC	CASSSLTGAKNIQYF
TRBV5-1	-	TRBJ1-4	TRBD1	TGCGCCAGCAGTACACAGGGGCAAAATGAAAAACTGTTTTTT	CASSTQGQNEKLFF
TRBV7-2	-	TRBJ1-1	-	TGTGCCAGCAGCCCTCTGGGGGGTAGTACGACTGAAGCTTTCTTT	CASSPLGGSTTEAFF
TRBV6-6	-	TRBJ1-4	-	TGTGCCAGCAGTACCAGAACAACTAATGAAAAACTGTTTTTT	CASSTRTTNEKLFF
TRBV15	-	TRBJ1-2	-	TGTGCCACCAGCAGAGAAAGCTTAGACTATGGCTACACCTTC	CATSRESLDYGYTF
TRBV5-1	-	TRBJ2-5	-	TGCGCCAGCAGCTTGGGGGGTAACACGCAAGAGACCCAGTACTTC	CASSLGGNTQETQYF
TRBV28	-	TRBJ2-6	TRBD1	TGTGCCAGCAGTTCCACCATTCATGGGACAGGCATCTCCTCTGGGGCCAACGTCCTGACTTTC	CASSSTIHGTGISSGANVLTF
TRBV12-5	once	TRBJ2-5	TRBD1	TGTGCTAGTGGTTTGTCTCGACAGGGGCCTTACTTC	CASGLSRQGPYF
TRBV11-2	-	TRBJ2-1	-	TGTGCCAGCAGCTTAGGGCCCTTCTCCTACAATGAGCAGTTCTTC	CASSLGPFSYNEQFF
TRBV7-2	-	TRBJ1-3	-	TGTGCCAGCAGCCCACCCGGGCTCTCTGGAAACACCATATATTTT	CASSPPGLSGNTIYF
TRBV28	-	TRBJ2-3	TRBD2	TGTGCCAGCAAGACGGGAGGGGGTGGGGCAGATACGCAGTATTTT	CASKTGGGGADTQYF
TRBV19	once	TRBJ1-5	-	TGTGCCAGTAGCCATAGGCCTAGGGCTGGGAATCAGCCCCAGCATTTT	CASSHRPRAGNQPQHF
TRBV28	-	TRBJ2-3	-	TGTGCCAGCAGTTTGCAGGGTGGGGGCACAGATACGCAGTATTTT	CASSLQGGGTDTQYF
TRBV6-1	-	TRBJ1-2	TRBD1	TGTGCCAGCACCCCAGGGGGGACAGACTATGGCTACACCTTC	CASTPGGTDYGYTF
TRBV19	-	TRBJ2-1	-	TGTGCCAGTAGTCCCCGACAGGGAGGCTACAATGAGCAGTTCTTC	CASSPRQGGYNEQFF
TRBV7-9	-	TRBJ2-5	-	TGTGCCAGCACCGACAGGACCCCGAGAGAGACCCAGTACTTC	CASTDRTPRETQYF
TRBV27	-	TRBJ1-5	-	TGTGCCAGCAGTCTACGGCGAGGGGGTCAGCCCCAGCATTTT	CASSLRRGGQPQHF
TRBV6-5	-	TRBJ1-2	TRBD1	TGTGCCAGCAGTTACGGTCAGGGGGATGGCTACACCTTC	CASSYGQGDGYTF
TRBV7-9	once	TRBJ1-1	-	TGTGCCAGCAGTCCGGGGGGTGGCGGGACGAACACTGAAGCTTTCTTT	CASSPGGGGTNTEAFF
TRBV11-2	-	TRBJ2-4	TRBD2	TGTGCCAGCAGCCCGCGGGGGGGATCTTCCAAAAACATTCAGTACTTC	CASSPRGGSSKNIQYF
TRBV6-6	once	TRBJ2-6	-	TGTGCCAGCCGCCACCCGGGGGCCAACGTCCTGACTTTC	CASRHPGANVLTF
TRBV7-9	-	TRBJ1-5	TRBD1	TGTGCCAGCAGTACAGGGGGGGATCAGCCCCAGCATTTT	CASSTGGDQPQHF
TRBV5-5	-	TRBJ2-7	TRBD2	TGTGCCAGCAGCCTGGGACTAGTGTTCTCCTACGAGCAGTACTTC	CASSLGLVFSYEQYF
TRBV28	once	TRBJ1-2	-	TGTGCCAGCAGGACCCCGACCGGGACCGGGTCGGGCTATGGCTACACCTTC	CASRTPTGTGSGYGYTF